These T cell receptor beta chains were read from a single sample in a study of cytomegalovirus exposure and HLA in healthy donors. Measured with immunoSEQ multiplex PCR; TCRdb has only the in-frame clones, and not every one. The sample yields roughly 100,000 clones, about 71% seen once. The sequenced material came from PBMCs. The receptors shown here come from a woman aged 45 to 65 in good health and CMV-seronegative. Both conserved end residues are part of each CDR3. D genes are given only for firm matches. Clone size is shown for a subset of rows, as once, few, many or a class of expanded clone.

v_gene	j_gene	d_gene	len	abundance	CDR3aa	CDR3nt
TRBV28	TRBJ1-1	TRBD1	14	-	CASRPARTGIEAFF	TGTGCCAGCAGACCGGCCAGGACAGGGATTGAAGCTTTCTTT
TRBV5-4	TRBJ1-3	TRBD1	15	-	CASSLGTGSGNTIYF	TGTGCCAGCAGCTTGGGGACAGGGAGTGGAAACACCATATATTTT
TRBV5-8	TRBJ1-4	-	15	-	CASSGYELGEEKLFF	TGTGCCAGCAGCGGCTATGAGCTCGGGGAGGAAAAACTGTTTTTT
TRBV28	TRBJ1-4	TRBD1	16	-	CASSLAQRTGVGKLFF	TGTGCCAGCAGTTTAGCTCAAAGGACAGGGGTTGGAAAACTGTTTTTT
TRBV18	TRBJ1-2	-	15	-	CASSPLTDSTYGYTF	TGTGCCAGCTCACCATTGACAGACAGTACCTATGGCTACACCTTC
TRBV6-5	TRBJ2-5	TRBD2	15	-	CASSYGGGAGETQYF	TGTGCCAGCAGTTACGGCGGGGGGGCCGGGGAGACCCAGTACTTC
TRBV18	TRBJ2-2	-	17	-	CASSPWTEAANTGELFF	TGTGCCAGCTCTCCTTGGACAGAGGCCGCGAACACCGGGGAGCTGTTTTTT
TRBV5-1	TRBJ1-2	-	15	-	CASSPEGAANYGYTF	TGCGCCAGCAGCCCGGAGGGAGCCGCTAACTATGGCTACACCTTC
TRBV2	TRBJ2-7	TRBD1	12	-	CASSTGQYEQYF	TGTGCCAGCAGCACGGGACAGTACGAGCAGTACTTC
TRBV29-1	TRBJ2-1	TRBD2	16	-	CSGNTPGLAVSDEQFF	TGCAGCGGTAATACTCCGGGACTAGCGGTCTCTGATGAGCAGTTCTTC
TRBV7-9	TRBJ1-2	-	16	-	CASSALVQNRNYGYTF	TGTGCCAGCAGCGCACTAGTACAGAACCGTAACTATGGCTACACCTTC
TRBV10-3	TRBJ1-6	-	13	-	CAIRIGPTSPLHF	TGTGCCATCCGAATTGGTCCTACTTCACCCCTCCACTTT
TRBV12-5	TRBJ2-7	-	20	-	CASGLAFGQGGGLGSYEQYF	TGTGCTAGTGGTTTGGCCTTCGGACAGGGAGGCGGACTAGGGAGCTACGAGCAGTACTTC
TRBV4-1	TRBJ1-5	TRBD1	15	few	CASSQDPQGNQPQHF	TGCGCCAGCAGCCAAGACCCACAGGGGAACCAGCCCCAGCATTTT
TRBV18	TRBJ1-2	-	13	-	CASSPNRDHGYTF	TGTGCCAGCTCACCAAACAGGGATCATGGCTACACCTTC
TRBV28	TRBJ2-1	-	11	-	CASSLLNEQFF	TGTGCCAGCAGTTTATTAAATGAGCAGTTCTTC
TRBV27	TRBJ2-7	TRBD2	14	few	CASKVAGAYNEQYF	TGTGCCAGCAAAGTGGCGGGAGCGTATAACGAGCAGTACTTC
TRBV6-5	TRBJ2-7	-	15	-	CASSYGGGRAQEQYF	TGTGCCAGCAGTTACGGAGGGGGGAGGGCCCAAGAGCAGTACTTC
TRBV5-1	TRBJ2-5	TRBD1	14	-	CASSPGTVQETQYF	TGCGCCAGCAGCCCCGGGACAGTCCAAGAGACCCAGTACTTC
TRBV19	TRBJ1-5	TRBD1	15	-	CASRAWDRVNQPQHF	TGTGCCAGTAGAGCCTGGGACAGGGTGAACCAGCCCCAGCATTTT
TRBV5-6	TRBJ2-7	-	14	-	CASSRRTVSYEQYF	TGTGCCAGCAGCCGCAGGACTGTTTCCTACGAGCAGTACTTC
TRBV4-1	TRBJ2-7	TRBD1	17	-	CASSQGGQGVLSYEQYF	TGCGCCAGCAGCCAAGGGGGACAGGGCGTCCTCTCCTACGAGCAGTACTTC
TRBV7-7	TRBJ1-4	TRBD1	14	few	CASSPGTGNEKLFF	TGTGCTAGCAGCCCCGGGACAGGGAATGAAAAACTGTTTTTT
TRBV7-9	TRBJ2-3	TRBD2	15	-	CASSLSAGVTDTQYF	TGTGCCAGCAGCTTATCTGCGGGGGTCACAGATACGCAGTATTTT
TRBV4-3	TRBJ2-3	-	19	few	CASSQDVLRATMSTDTQYF	TGCGCCAGCAGCCAAGATGTACTCAGGGCCACCATGAGCACAGATACGCAGTATTTT
TRBV11-2	TRBJ2-5	-	14	-	CASSQGAFGESQYF	TGTGCCAGCAGCCAAGGTGCTTTTGGGGAGTCCCAGTACTTC
TRBV7-9	TRBJ2-7	TRBD1	14	few	CASSSRTGVYEQYF	TGTGCCAGCAGCTCACGGACAGGGGTCTACGAGCAGTACTTC
TRBV19	TRBJ1-1	-	16	-	CASSIDPGGGNTEAFF	TGTGCCAGTAGTATAGATCCGGGGGGCGGAAACACTGAAGCTTTCTTT
TRBV4-3	TRBJ2-7	TRBD1	15	few	CASSLSRGIDYEQYF	TGCGCCAGCAGCCTCTCCAGGGGGATCGACTACGAGCAGTACTTC
TRBV4-1	TRBJ2-1	TRBD2	17	-	CASSQGALAGAYNEQFF	TGCGCCAGCAGCCAAGGGGCCTTAGCGGGGGCCTACAATGAGCAGTTCTTC
TRBV6-1	TRBJ2-2	-	13	-	CASSPGITGELFF	TGTGCCAGCAGCCCAGGGATCACCGGGGAGCTGTTTTTT
TRBV7-6	TRBJ2-5	-	13	-	CASSPAGQETQYF	TGTGCCAGCAGCCCGGCAGGGCAAGAGACCCAGTACTTC
TRBV9	TRBJ2-1	-	15	-	CASSVGRGTYNEQFF	TGTGCCAGCAGCGTAGGCAGGGGAACTTACAATGAGCAGTTCTTC
TRBV2	TRBJ1-1	-	13	-	CASSEGGRTEAFF	TGTGCCAGCAGTGAAGGGGGCAGGACTGAAGCTTTCTTT
TRBV6-1	TRBJ2-3	-	13	-	CASSMFRGDTQYF	TGTGCCAGCAGTATGTTTAGGGGAGATACGCAGTATTTT
TRBV27	TRBJ2-1	TRBD2	16	-	CASSLSRREGTHEQFF	TGTGCCAGCAGTTTATCGAGACGGGAGGGTACCCATGAGCAGTTCTTC
TRBV7-8	TRBJ1-2	-	15	-	CASSLATAGGYGYTF	TGTGCCAGCAGCTTAGCCACAGCGGGAGGATATGGCTACACCTTC
TRBV27	TRBJ2-7	-	14	-	CASSTATGLYEQYF	TGTGCCAGCAGTACCGCGACAGGTCTTTACGAGCAGTACTTC
TRBV5-1	TRBJ2-3	-	15	-	CASSLIGQNTDTQYF	TGCGCCAGCAGCTTGATTGGGCAGAACACAGATACGCAGTATTTT
TRBV28	TRBJ2-7	TRBD2	15	-	CASSIGTSRTYEQYF	TGTGCCAGCTCCATAGGGACTAGTCGTACCTACGAGCAGTACTTC
TRBV15	TRBJ2-1	-	15	-	CATSTDRNSYNEQFF	TGTGCCACCAGTACCGACAGAAACTCCTACAATGAGCAGTTCTTC